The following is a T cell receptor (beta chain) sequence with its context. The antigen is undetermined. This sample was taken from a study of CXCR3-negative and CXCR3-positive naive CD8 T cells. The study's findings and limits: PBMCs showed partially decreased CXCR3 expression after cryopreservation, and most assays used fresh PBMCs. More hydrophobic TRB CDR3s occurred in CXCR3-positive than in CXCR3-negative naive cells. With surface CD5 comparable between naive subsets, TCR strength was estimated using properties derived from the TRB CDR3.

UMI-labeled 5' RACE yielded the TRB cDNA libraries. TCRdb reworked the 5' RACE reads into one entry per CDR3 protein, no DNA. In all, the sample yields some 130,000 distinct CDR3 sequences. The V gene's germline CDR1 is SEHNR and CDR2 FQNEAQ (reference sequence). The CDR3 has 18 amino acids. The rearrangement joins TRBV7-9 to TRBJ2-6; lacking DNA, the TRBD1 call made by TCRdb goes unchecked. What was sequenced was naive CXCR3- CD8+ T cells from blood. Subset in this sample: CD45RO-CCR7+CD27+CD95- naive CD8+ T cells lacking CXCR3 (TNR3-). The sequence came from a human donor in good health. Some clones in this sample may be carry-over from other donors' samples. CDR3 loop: CASSSSAGRGSGATVLTF.